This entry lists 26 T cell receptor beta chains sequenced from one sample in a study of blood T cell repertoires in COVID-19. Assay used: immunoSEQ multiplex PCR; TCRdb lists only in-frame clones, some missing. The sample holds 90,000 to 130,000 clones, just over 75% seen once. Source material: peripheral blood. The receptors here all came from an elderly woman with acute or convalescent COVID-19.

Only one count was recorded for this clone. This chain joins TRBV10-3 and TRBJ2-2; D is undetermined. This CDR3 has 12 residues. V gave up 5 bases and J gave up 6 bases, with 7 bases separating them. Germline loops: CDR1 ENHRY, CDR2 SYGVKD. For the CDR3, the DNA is TGTGCCATCAGTCTAAGCCCCGGGGAGCTGTTTTTT. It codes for CAISLSPGELFF.

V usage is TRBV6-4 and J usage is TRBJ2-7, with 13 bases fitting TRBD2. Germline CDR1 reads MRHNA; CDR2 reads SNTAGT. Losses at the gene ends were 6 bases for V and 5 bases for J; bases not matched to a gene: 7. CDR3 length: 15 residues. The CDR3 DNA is TGTGCCAGCAGCAGAGGACTAGCGGGAGTAAACGAGCAGTACTTC. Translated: CASSRGLAGVNEQYF.

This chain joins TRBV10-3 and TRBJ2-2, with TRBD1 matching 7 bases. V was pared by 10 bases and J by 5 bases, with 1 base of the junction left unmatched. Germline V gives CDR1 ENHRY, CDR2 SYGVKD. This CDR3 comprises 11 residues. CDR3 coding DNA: TGTGCCACGACAGGGACCGGGGAGCTGTTTTTT. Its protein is CATTGTGELFF.

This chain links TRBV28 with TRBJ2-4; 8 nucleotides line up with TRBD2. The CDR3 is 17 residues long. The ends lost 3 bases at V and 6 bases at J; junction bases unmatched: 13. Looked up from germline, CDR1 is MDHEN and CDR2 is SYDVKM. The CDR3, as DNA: TGTGCCAGCAGTTTCGCCGGGAGGGCCCTTCGGGGAAACATTCAGTACTTC. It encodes CASSFAGRALRGNIQYF.

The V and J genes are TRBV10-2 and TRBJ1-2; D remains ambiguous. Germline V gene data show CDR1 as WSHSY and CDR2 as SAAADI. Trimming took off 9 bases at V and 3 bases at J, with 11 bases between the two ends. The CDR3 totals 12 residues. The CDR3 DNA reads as TGCGCCAGTCGGGAGGGAGACTATGGCTACACCTTC. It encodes CASREGDYGYTF.

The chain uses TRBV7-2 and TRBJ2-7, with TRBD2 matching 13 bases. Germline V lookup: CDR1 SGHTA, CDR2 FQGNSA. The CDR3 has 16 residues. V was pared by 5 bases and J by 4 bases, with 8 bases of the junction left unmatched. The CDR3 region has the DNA TGTGCCAGCAGCCCCTCACCACTAGCGGGAGGGTACGAGCAGTACTTC. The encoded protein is CASSPSPLAGGYEQYF.

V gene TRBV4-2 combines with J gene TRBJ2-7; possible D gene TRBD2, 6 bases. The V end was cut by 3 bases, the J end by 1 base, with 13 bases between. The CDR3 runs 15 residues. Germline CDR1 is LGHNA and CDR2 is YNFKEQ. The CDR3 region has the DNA TGTGCCAGCAGCCACGACAGCGGGCGGTCCTACGAGCAGTACTTC. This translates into CASSHDSGRSYEQYF.

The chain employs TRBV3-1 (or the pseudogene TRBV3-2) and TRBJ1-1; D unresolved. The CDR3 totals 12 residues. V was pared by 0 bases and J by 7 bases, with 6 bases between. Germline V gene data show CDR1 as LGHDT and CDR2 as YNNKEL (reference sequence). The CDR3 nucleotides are TGTGCCAGCAGCCAAGATGTCAGTGAAGCTTTCTTT. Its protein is CASSQDVSEAFF.

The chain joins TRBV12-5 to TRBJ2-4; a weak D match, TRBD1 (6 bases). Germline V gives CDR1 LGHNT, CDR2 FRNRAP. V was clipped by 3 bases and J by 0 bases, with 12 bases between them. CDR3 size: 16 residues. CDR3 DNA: TGTGCTAGTGGTTTAGGGCTACAGGGAGCCAAAAACATTCAGTACTTC. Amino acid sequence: CASGLGLQGAKNIQYF.

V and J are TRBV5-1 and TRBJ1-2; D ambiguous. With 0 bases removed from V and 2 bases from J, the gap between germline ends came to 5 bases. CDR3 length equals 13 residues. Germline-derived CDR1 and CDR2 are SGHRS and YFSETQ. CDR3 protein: CASSLEANYGYTF. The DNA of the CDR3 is TGCGCCAGCAGCTTGGAAGCAAACTATGGCTACACCTTC.

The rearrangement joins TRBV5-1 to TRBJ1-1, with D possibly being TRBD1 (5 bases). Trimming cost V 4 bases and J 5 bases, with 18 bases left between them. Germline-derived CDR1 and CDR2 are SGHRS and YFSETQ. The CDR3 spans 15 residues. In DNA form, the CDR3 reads TGCGCCAGCAGCACCACAGGCCCGGGTAGGACTGAAGCTTTCTTT. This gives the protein CASSTTGPGRTEAFF.

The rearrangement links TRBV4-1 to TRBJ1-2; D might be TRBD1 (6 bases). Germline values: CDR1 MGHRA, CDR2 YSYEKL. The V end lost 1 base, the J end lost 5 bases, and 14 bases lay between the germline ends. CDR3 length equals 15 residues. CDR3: CASSQGEQGEYGYTF. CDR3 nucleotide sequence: TGCGCCAGCAGCCAAGGGGAACAGGGCGAATATGGCTACACCTTC.

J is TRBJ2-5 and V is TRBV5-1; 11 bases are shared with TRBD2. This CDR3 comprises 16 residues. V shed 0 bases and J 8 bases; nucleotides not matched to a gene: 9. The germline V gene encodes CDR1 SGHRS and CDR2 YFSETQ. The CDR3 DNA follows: TGCGCCAGCAGCTTGGATGGTAGCGGGGGGGCGTCAACCCAGTACTTC. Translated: CASSLDGSGGASTQYF.

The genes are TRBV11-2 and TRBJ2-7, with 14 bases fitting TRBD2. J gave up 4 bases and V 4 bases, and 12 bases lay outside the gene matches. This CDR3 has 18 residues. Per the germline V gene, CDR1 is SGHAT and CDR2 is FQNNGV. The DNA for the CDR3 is TGTGCCAGCAGCTCCCCGTCGGGACTAGCGGGAGATGGGTACGAGCAGTACTTC. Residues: CASSSPSGLAGDGYEQYF.

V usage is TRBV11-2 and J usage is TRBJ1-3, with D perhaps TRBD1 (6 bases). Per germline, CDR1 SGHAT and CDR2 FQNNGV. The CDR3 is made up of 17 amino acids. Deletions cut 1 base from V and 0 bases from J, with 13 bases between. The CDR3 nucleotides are TGTGCCAGCAGCTTAGGTCAGGGGCAGAGCTCTGGAAACACCATATATTTT. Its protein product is CASSLGQGQSSGNTIYF.

The CDR3 DNA sequence: TGTGCCAGCACCAGCCGGACGGGAAGTGGCTACACCTTC. It is translated as CASTSRTGSGYTF. The chain carries TRBV2 and TRBJ1-2; D gene unclear. Germline-derived CDR1 and CDR2 are SNHLY and FYNNEI. This CDR3 comprises 13 residues. Trimming cost V 7 bases and J 7 bases, with 16 bases left between them.

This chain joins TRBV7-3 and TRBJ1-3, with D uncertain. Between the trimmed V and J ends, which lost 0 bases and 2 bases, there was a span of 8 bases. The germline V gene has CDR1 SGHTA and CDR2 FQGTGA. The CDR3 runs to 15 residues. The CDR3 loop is CASSLTPGAGNTIYF. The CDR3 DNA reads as TGTGCCAGCAGCTTAACCCCAGGTGCTGGAAACACCATATATTTT.

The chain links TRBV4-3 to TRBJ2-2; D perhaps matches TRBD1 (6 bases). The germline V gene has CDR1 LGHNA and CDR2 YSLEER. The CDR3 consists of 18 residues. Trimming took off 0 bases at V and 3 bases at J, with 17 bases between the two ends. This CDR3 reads CASSQESRGLVHTGELFF. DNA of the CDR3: TGCGCCAGCAGCCAAGAATCAAGGGGGTTAGTCCACACCGGGGAGCTGTTTTTT.

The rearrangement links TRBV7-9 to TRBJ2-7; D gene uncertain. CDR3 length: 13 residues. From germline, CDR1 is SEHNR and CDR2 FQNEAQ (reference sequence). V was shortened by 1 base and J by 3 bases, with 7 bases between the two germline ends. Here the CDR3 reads CASSLVSLYEQYF. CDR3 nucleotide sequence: TGTGCCAGCAGCTTAGTTAGCCTCTACGAGCAGTACTTC.

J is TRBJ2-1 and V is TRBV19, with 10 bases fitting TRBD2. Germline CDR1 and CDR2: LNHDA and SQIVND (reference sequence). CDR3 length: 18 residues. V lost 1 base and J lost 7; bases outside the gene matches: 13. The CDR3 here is CASSIGPDSSGRTNEQFF. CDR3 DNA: TGTGCCAGTAGTATAGGACCGGACAGTAGCGGGAGGACGAATGAGCAGTTCTTC.

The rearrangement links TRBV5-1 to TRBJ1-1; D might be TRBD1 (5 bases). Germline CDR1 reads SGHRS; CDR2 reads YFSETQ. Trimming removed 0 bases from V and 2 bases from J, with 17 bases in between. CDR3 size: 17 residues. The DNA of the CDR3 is TGCGCCAGCAGCTTGGGCCTTCTCCGACAGACTAACACTGAAGCTTTCTTT. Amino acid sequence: CASSLGLLRQTNTEAFF.

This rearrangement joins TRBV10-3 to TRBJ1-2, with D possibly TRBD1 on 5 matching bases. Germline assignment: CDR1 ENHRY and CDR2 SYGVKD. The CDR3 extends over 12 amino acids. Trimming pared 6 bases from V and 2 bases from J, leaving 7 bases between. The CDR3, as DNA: TGTGCCATCAGCAGGGAAAACTATGGCTACACCTTC. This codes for CAISRENYGYTF.

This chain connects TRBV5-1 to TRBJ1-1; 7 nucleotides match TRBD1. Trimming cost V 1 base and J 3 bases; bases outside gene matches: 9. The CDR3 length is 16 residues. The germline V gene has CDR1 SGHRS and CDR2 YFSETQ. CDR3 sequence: CASSLNPHRGYTEAFF. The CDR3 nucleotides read TGCGCCAGCAGCTTGAACCCCCACAGGGGTTACACTGAAGCTTTCTTT. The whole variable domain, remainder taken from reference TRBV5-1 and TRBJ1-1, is KAGVTQTPRYLIKTRGQQVTLSCSPISGHRSVSWYQQTPGQGLQFLFEYFSETQRNKGNFPGRFSGRQFSNSRSEMNVSTLELGDSALYLCASSLNPHRGYTEAFFGQGTRLTVV.

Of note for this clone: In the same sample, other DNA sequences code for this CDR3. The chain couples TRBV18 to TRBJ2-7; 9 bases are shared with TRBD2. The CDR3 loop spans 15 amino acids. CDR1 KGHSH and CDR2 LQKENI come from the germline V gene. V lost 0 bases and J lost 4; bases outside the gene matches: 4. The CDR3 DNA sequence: TGTGCCAGCTCACCACCGTTAGCGGGAGCTTACGAGCAGTACTTC. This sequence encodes CASSPPLAGAYEQYF.

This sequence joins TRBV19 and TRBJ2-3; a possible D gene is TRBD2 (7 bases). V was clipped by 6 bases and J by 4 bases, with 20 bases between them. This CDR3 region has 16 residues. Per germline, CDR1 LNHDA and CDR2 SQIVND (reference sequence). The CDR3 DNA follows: TGTGCCAGTAGCAGAAGCTGGGGGGGCAATTCAGATACGCAGTATTTT. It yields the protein CASSRSWGGNSDTQYF.

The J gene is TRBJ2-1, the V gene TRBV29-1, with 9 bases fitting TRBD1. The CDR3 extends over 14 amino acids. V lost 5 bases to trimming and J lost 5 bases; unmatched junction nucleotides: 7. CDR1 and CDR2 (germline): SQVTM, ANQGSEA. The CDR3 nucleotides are TGCAGCGTTCAAGGGGACAGGGAGGACAATGAGCAGTTCTTC. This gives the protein CSVQGDREDNEQFF.